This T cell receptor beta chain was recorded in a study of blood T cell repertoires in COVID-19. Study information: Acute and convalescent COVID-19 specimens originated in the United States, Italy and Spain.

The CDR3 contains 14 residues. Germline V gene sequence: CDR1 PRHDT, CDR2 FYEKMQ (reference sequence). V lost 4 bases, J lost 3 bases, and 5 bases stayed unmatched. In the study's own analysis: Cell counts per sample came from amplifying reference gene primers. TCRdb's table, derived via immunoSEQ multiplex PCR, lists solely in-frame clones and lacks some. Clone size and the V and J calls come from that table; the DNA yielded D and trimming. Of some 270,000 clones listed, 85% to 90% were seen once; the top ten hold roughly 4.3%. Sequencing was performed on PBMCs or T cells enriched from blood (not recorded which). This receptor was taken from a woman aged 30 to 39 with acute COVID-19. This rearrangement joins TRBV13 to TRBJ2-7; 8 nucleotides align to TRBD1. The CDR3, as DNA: TGTGCCAGCAGCTCACAGGGGGGCGACTACGAGCAGTACTTC. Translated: CASSSQGGDYEQYF.